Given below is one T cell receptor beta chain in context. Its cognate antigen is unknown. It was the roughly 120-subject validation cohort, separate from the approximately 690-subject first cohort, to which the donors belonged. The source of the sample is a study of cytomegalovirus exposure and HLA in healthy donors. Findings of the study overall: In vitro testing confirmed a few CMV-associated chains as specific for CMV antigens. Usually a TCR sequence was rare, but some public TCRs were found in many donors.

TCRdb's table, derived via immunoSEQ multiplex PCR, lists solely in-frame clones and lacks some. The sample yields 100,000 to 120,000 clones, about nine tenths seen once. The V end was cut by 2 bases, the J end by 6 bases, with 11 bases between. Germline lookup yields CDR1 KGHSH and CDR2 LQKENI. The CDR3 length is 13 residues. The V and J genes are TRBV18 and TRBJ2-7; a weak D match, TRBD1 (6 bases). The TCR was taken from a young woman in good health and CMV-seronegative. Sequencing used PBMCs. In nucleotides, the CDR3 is TGTGCCAGCTCACCAGAGGGGGACACCGAGCAGTACTTC. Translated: CASSPEGDTEQYF.